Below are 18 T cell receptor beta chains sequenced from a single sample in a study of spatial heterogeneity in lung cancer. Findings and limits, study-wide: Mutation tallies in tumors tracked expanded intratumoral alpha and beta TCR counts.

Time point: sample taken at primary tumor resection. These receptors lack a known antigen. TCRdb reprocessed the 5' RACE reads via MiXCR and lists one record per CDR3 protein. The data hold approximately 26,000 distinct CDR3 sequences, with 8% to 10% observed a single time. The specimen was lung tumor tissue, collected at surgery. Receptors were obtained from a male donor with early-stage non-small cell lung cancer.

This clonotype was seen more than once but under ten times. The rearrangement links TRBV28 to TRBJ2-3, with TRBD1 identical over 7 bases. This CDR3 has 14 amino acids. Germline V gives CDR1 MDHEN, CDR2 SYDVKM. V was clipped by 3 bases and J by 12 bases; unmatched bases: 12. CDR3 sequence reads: CASSLSVGQLFQYF. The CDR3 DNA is TGTGCCAGCAGTTTGTCTGTGGGACAGCTCTTTCAGTATTTT.

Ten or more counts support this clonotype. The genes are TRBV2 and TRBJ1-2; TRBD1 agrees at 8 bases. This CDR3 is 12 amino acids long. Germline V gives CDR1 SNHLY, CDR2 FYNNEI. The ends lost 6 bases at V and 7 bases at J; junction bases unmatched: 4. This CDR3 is CASSQGQAGYTF. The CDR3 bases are TGTGCCAGCAGCCAGGGACAGGCTGGCTACACCTTC.

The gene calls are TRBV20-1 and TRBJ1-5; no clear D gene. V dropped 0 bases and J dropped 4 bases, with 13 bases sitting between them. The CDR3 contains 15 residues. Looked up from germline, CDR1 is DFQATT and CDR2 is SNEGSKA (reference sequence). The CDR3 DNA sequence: TGCAGTGCTAGAGATTTTGGGCGGGAGAATCAGCCCCAGCATTTT. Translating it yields CSARDFGRENQPQHF.

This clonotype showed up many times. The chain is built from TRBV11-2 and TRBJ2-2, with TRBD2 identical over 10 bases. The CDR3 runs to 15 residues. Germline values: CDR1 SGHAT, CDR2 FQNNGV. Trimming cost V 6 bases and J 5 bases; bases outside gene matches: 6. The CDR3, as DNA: TGTGCCAGCAGAGAGACTAGCGGGCTTACCGGGGAGCTGTTTTTT. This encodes CASRETSGLTGELFF.

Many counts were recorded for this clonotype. Written as DNA, the CDR3 is TGTGCCAGCACCAAGGACAAGGCGGCCAAAAACATTCAGTACTTC. Encoded protein: CASTKDKAAKNIQYF. The chain employs TRBV6-1 and TRBJ2-4; a possible D gene is TRBD1 (5 bases). Trimming shortened V by 7 bases and J by 1 base, and 14 bases separated the two germline ends. Germline CDR1 and CDR2: MNHNS and SASEGT. This CDR3 contains 15 residues.

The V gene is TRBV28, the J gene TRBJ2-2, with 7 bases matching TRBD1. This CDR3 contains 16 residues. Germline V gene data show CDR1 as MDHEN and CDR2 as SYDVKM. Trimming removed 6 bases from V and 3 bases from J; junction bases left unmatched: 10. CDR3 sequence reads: CASSFGGQSYTGELFF. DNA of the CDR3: TGTGCCAGCAGCTTTGGGGGACAGTCCTACACCGGGGAGCTGTTTTTT.

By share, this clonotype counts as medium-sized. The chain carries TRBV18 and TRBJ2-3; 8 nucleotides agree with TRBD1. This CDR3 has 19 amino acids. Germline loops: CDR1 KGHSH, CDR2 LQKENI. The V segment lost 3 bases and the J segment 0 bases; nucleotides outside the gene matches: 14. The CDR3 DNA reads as TGTGCCAGCTCACCCCAGACAGGGGCGCAGTGGCCTAGCACAGATACGCAGTATTTT. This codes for CASSPQTGAQWPSTDTQYF.

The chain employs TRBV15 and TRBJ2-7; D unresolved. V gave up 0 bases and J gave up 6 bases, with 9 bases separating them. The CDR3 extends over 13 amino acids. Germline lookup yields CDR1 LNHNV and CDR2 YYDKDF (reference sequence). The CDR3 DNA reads TGTGCCACCAGCAGAGATAACTTTCCCGAGCAGTACTTC. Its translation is CATSRDNFPEQYF.

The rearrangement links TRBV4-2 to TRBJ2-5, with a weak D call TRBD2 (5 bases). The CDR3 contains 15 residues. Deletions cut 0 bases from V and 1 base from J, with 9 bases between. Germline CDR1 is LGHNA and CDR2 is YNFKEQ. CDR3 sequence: CASSQDSGSQETQYF. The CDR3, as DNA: TGTGCCAGCAGCCAAGATTCGGGGTCCCAAGAGACCCAGTACTTC.

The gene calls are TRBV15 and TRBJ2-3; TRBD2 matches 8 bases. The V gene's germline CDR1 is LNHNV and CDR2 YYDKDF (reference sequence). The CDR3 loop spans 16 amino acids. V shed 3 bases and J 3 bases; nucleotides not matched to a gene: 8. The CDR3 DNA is TGTGCCACCAGCAGGGACCGGGGGGGCCGAACAGATACGCAGTATTTT. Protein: CATSRDRGGRTDTQYF.

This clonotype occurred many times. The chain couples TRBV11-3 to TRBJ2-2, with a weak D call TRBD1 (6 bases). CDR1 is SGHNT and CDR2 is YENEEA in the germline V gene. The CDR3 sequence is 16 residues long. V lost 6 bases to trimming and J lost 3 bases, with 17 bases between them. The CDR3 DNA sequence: TGTGCCAGCAGTCAAAGAACAGGGTCCCACACCGGGGAGCTGTTTTTT. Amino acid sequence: CASSQRTGSHTGELFF. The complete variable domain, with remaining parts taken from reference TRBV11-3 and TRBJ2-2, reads EAGVVQSPRYKIIEKKQPVAFWCNPISGHNTLYWYLQNLGQGPELLIRYENEEAVDDSQLPKDRFSAERLKGVDSTLKIQPAELGDSAVYLCASSQRTGSHTGELFFGEGSRLTVL.

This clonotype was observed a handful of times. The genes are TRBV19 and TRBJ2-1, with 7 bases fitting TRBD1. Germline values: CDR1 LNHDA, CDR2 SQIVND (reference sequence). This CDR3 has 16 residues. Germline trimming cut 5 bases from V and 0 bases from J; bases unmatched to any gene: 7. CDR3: CASSSNRGLSYNEQFF. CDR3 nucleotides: TGTGCCAGTAGTTCCAACAGGGGTCTCTCCTACAATGAGCAGTTCTTC.

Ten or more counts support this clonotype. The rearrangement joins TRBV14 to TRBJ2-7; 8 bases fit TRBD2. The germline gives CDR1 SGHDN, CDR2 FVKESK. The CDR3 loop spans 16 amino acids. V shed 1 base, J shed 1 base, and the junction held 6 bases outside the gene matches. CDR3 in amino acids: CASSQAGTRPSYEQYF. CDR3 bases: TGTGCCAGCAGCCAAGCCGGGACTAGACCTTCCTACGAGCAGTACTTC.

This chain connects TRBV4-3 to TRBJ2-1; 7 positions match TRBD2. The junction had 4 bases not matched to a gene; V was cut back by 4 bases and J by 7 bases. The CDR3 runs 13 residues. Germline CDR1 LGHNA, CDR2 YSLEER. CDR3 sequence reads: CASSPWTSNEQFF. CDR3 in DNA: TGCGCCAGCAGCCCTTGGACTAGTAATGAGCAGTTCTTC.

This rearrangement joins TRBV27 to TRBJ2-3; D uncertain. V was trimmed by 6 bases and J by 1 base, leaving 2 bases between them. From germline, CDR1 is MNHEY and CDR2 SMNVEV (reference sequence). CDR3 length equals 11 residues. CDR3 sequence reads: CASRRTDTQYF. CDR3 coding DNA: TGTGCCAGCAGACGCACAGATACGCAGTATTTT.

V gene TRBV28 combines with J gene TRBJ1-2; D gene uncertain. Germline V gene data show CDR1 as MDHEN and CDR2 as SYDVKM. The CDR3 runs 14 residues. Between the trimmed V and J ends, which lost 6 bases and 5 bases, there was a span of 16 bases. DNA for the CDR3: TGTGCCAGCAGCCCAGGTCAGGTCTTTTATGGCTACACCTTC. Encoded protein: CASSPGQVFYGYTF.

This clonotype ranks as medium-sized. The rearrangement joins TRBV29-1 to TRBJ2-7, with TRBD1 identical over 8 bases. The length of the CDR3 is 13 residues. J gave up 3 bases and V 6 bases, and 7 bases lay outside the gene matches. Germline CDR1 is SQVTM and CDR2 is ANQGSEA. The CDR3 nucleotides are TGCAGCGTCACCCGGACAGGGAGCTACGAGCAGTACTTC. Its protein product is CSVTRTGSYEQYF.

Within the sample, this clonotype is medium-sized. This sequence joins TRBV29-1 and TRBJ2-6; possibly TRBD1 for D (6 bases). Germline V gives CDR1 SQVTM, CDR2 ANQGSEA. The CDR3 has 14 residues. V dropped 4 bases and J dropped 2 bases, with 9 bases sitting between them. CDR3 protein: CSVASGAGANVLTF. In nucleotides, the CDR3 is TGCAGCGTTGCCTCAGGGGCTGGGGCCAACGTCCTGACTTTC.